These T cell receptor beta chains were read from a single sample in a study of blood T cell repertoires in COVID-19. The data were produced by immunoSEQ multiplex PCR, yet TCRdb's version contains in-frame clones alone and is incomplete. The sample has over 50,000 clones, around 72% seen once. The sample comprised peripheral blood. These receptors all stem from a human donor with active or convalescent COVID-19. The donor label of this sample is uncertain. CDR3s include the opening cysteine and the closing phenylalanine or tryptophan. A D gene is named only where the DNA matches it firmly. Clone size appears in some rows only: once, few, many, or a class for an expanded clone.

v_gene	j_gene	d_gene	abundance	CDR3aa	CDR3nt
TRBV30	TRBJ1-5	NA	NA	CAWSAGNQPQHF	TGTGCCTGGAGTGCAGGGAATCAGCCCCAGCATTTT
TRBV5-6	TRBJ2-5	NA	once	CASSARGGGNLKTQYF	TGTGCCAGCAGCGCGCGGGGAGGTGGGAATTTAAAGACCCAGTACTTC
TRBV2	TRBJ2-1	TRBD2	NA	CASGRGGSYEQFF	TGTGCCAGCGGCCGGGGGGGTAGCTATGAGCAGTTCTTC
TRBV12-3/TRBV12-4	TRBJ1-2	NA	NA	CASRRTEYGYTF	TGTGCCAGCAGGCGGACAGAGTATGGCTACACCTTC
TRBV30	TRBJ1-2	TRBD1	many	CAWARDRPNGYTF	TGTGCCTGGGCGCGGGACAGGCCGAATGGCTACACCTTC
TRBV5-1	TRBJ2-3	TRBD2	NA	CASSGLAGGTDTQYF	TGCGCCAGCAGCGGACTAGCGGGAGGCACAGATACGCAGTATTTT
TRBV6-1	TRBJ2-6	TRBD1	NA	CASSEFGTGRPSGANVLTF	TGTGCCAGCAGTGAATTTGGGACAGGGCGTCCCTCTGGGGCCAACGTCCTGACTTTC
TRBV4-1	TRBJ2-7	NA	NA	CASSQVQGRDGSYEQYF	TGCGCCAGCAGCCAAGTACAAGGGCGGGACGGCTCCTACGAGCAGTACTTC
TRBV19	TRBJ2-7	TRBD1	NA	CASSPGTGTGEQYF	TGTGCCAGTAGTCCGGGGACAGGGACGGGAGAGCAGTACTTC
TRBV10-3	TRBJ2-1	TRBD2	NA	CAICRRLAGDDEQFF	TGTGCCATTTGTCGGAGACTAGCGGGAGATGATGAGCAGTTCTTC
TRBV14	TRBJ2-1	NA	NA	CASTWSELPGNNEQFF	TGTGCCAGCACCTGGAGCGAACTTCCGGGAAACAATGAGCAGTTCTTC
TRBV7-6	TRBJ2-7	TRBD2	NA	CASSPRGAGALEQYF	TGTGCCAGCAGCCCCAGAGGCGCGGGAGCACTCGAGCAGTACTTC
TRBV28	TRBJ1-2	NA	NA	CASSAGPSNYGYTF	TGTGCCAGCAGTGCGGGACCTTCTAACTATGGCTACACCTTC
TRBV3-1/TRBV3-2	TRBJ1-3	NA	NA	CASSRVGAGGNTIYF	TGTGCCAGCAGCCGTGTGGGGGCCGGTGGAAACACCATATATTTT
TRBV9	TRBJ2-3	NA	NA	CASSLSGQSTDTQYF	TGTGCCAGCAGTTTGAGCGGTCAGAGCACAGATACGCAGTATTTT
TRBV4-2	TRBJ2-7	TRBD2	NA	CASSQATSGDTYEQYF	TGTGCCAGCAGCCAAGCGACTAGCGGGGATACCTACGAGCAGTACTTC
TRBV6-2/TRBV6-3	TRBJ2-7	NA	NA	CASSYSAYEQYF	TGTGCCAGCAGTTACAGCGCCTACGAGCAGTACTTC
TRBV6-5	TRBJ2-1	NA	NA	CASSASATYNEQFF	TGTGCCAGCAGCGCTAGCGCCACCTACAATGAGCAGTTCTTC
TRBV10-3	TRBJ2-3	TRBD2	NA	CAIRGPGTRADTQYF	TGTGCCATCAGGGGTCCCGGGACTAGAGCAGATACGCAGTATTTT
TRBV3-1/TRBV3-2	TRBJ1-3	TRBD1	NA	CASSPHNRGRGNTIYF	TGTGCCAGCAGCCCTCACAACAGGGGCCGTGGAAACACCATATATTTT
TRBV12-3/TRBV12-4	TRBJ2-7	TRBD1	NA	CASTTGQGYEQYF	TGTGCCAGCACTACGGGACAGGGCTACGAGCAGTACTTC
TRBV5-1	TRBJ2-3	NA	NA	CASRWGPQRTDTQYF	TGCGCCAGCAGGTGGGGGCCCCAGCGCACAGATACGCAGTATTTT
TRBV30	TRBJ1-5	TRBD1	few	CAWSVGTGIQPQHF	TGTGCCTGGAGTGTAGGGACAGGGATTCAGCCCCAGCATTTT
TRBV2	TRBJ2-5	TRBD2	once	CASRARGVLAGQETQYF	TGTGCCAGCAGGGCCCGCGGGGTCCTAGCGGGACAAGAGACCCAGTACTTC
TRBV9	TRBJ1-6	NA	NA	CASSVGGGNNSPLHF	TGTGCCAGCAGCGTAGGGGGGGGAAACAATTCACCCCTCCACTTT
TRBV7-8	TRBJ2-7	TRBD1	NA	CASSLGTGSYEQYF	TGTGCCAGCAGCTTGGGGACAGGCTCCTACGAGCAGTACTTC
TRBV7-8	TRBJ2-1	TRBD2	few	CASSVTSGSTNEQFF	TGTGCCAGCAGCGTGACTAGCGGGAGTACAAATGAGCAGTTCTTC
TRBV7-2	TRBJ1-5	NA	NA	CASSLYDQPQHF	TGTGCCAGCAGCTTATATGATCAGCCCCAGCATTTT
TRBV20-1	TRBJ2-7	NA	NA	CPRNAHPGF	TGCCCACGCAATGCCCACCCAGGCTTC
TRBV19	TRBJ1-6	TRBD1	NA	CASSSGQGLSSYNSPLHF	TGTGCCAGTAGTTCGGGACAGGGGTTGAGCTCCTATAATTCACCCCTCCACTTT
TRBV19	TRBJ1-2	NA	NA	CASSTGGAVYYGYTF	TGTGCCAGTAGTACGGGGGGGGCAGTTTACTATGGCTACACCTTC
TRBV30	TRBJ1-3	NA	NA	CAWSVRAGTGNTIYF	TGTGCCTGGAGTGTAAGAGCAGGGACTGGAAACACCATATATTTT
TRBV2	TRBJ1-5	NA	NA	CASSTRGNSNQPQHF	TGTGCCAGCAGTACGCGGGGAAATAGCAATCAGCCCCAGCATTTT
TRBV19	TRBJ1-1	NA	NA	CASSGTVSAEAFF	TGTGCCAGTAGTGGTACAGTCTCGGCTGAAGCTTTCTTT
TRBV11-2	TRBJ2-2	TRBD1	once	CASSLRGQGETTGELFF	TGTGCCAGCAGCTTAAGAGGACAGGGGGAGACCACCGGGGAGCTGTTTTTT
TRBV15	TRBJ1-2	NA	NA	CATSRLDINYGYTF	TGTGCCACCAGCAGATTAGACATTAACTATGGCTACACCTTC
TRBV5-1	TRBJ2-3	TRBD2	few	CASSFNSGRATDTQYF	TGCGCCAGCAGCTTCAATAGCGGGAGAGCAACAGATACGCAGTATTTT
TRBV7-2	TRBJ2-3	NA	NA	CASSFFTDTQYF	TGTGCCAGCAGCTTCTTTACAGATACGCAGTATTTT
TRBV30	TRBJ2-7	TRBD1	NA	CAWSVNNGQGIGF	TGTGCCTGGAGTGTCAACAACGGACAGGGTATTGGCTTC
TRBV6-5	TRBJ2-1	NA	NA	CASSPQPGGEQFF	TGTGCCAGCAGTCCTCAGCCCGGGGGTGAGCAGTTCTTC
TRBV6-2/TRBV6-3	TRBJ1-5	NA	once	CASTPELWQPQHF	TGTGCCAGCACCCCAGAGCTCTGGCAGCCCCAGCATTTT
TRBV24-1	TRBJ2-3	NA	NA	CATQTPSTDTQYF	TGTGCCACCCAGACTCCTAGCACAGATACGCAGTATTTT
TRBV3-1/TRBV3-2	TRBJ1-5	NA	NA	CASSRSTDQPQHF	TGTGCCAGCAGCCGCTCTACTGATCAGCCCCAGCATTTT
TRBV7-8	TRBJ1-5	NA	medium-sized	CASSLGGRDQPQHF	TGTGCCAGCAGCTTAGGGGGGAGGGATCAGCCCCAGCATTTT
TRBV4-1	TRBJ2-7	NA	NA	CASSQDGNGAYEQYF	TGCGCCAGCAGCCAAGATGGAAACGGAGCCTACGAGCAGTACTTC
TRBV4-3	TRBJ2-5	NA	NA	CASSPTGSQETQYF	TGCGCCAGCAGCCCCACCGGTAGTCAAGAGACCCAGTACTTC
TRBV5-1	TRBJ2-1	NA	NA	CASSRTTDPLEGFPGARNEQFF	TGCGCCAGCAGCCGAACTACCGACCCTCTAGAGGGGTTTCCAGGGGCCAGGAATGAGCAGTTCTTC
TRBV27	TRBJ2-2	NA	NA	CASTRLALTQDTGELFF	TGTGCCAGCACCAGGCTAGCCTTAACCCAGGACACCGGGGAGCTGTTTTTT
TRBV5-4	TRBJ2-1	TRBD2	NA	CASSFGVAGGPHNEQFF	TGTGCCAGCAGCTTCGGGGTAGCGGGAGGGCCACACAATGAGCAGTTCTTC
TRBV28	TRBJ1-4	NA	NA	CASSPREGRRSNEKLFF	TGTGCCAGCAGTCCCCGGGAGGGCAGGCGATCGAATGAAAAACTGTTTTTT
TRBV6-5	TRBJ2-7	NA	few	CASSYGTVYEQYF	TGTGCCAGCAGTTACGGGACTGTCTACGAGCAGTACTTC
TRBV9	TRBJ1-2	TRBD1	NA	CASSVGTGVMNYGYTF	TGTGCCAGCAGCGTCGGGACAGGGGTAATGAACTATGGCTACACCTTC
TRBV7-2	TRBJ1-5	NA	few	CASSFSQNQPQHF	TGTGCCAGCAGCTTTTCCCAGAATCAGCCCCAGCATTTT
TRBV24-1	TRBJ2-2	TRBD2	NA	CATSGLAGVHTGELFF	TGTGCCACCAGTGGTCTAGCGGGAGTTCACACCGGGGAGCTGTTTTTT
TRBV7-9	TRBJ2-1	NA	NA	CASSPAGTPSNEQFF	TGTGCCAGCAGCCCGGCCGGGACTCCCTCCAATGAGCAGTTCTTC
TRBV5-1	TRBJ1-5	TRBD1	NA	CASSPLGQDSNQPQHF	TGCGCCAGCAGCCCTCTAGGACAGGATAGCAATCAGCCCCAGCATTTT
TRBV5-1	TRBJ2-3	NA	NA	CASSLQGPPTDTQYF	TGCGCCAGCAGCCTACAGGGTCCCCCCACAGATACGCAGTATTTT
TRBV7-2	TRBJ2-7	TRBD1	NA	CASSKGQGASGEQYF	TGTGCCAGCAGCAAGGGACAGGGGGCGTCGGGAGAGCAGTACTTC
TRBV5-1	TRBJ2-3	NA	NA	CASSSGRTDTQYF	TGCGCCAGCAGCTCCGGTCGCACAGATACGCAGTATTTT